The 23 T cell receptor beta chains reported below all come from one sample, sequenced in a study of CD4 T cells in relation to SARS-CoV-2 and coronaviruses. Antigen specificity for these receptors is unknown. Some clones are missing from TCRdb's copy, which holds only in-frame ones; the method was immunoSEQ multiplex PCR. The sample records more than 25,000 clones, over 60% being singletons. Before the COVID-19 pandemic, during about 2010-2019, CD4+ T cells were taken from unexposed donors. Isolation of CD4+ T cells took place after approximately 10 days in culture. Source material: CD4+ T cells from PBMCs, cultured in vitro. These receptors all come from a human donor in good health.

J is TRBJ2-2 and V is TRBV5-4, with TRBD2 identical over 10 bases. Germline V gene sequence: CDR1 SGHNT, CDR2 YYREEE (reference sequence). With 4 bases clipped from V and 4 bases from J, the junction kept 7 bases outside the gene matches. The length of the CDR3 is 16 residues. The CDR3 here is CASSPLAGVGTGELFF. The CDR3, as DNA: TGTGCCAGCAGCCCTCTAGCGGGAGTAGGCACCGGGGAGCTGTTTTTT.

This chain connects TRBV21-1 to TRBJ2-2. TRBV21-1 is flagged as a pseudogene. This CDR3 region has 16 residues. The chain's CDR3 is CASSKEGRKRSGELFF. For the CDR3, the DNA is TGTGCCAGCAGCAAAGAAGGCAGGAAGAGGTCCGGGGAGCTGTTTTTT.

This rearrangement joins TRBV3-1 (or the pseudogene TRBV3-2) to TRBJ2-1, with D uncertain. Trimming shortened V by 1 base and J by 4 bases, and 8 bases separated the two germline ends. Per germline, CDR1 LGHDT and CDR2 YNNKEL (reference sequence). The CDR3 totals 14 residues. DNA for the CDR3: TGTGCCAGCAGCCAAGGGAACAATTACAATGAGCAGTTCTTC. Translation gives CASSQGNNYNEQFF.

The chain joins TRBV25-1 to TRBJ2-1, with D perhaps matching TRBD1 (5 bases). The length of the CDR3 is 14 residues. V was trimmed by 5 bases and J by 5 bases, leaving 13 bases between them. Germline CDR1 and CDR2: MGHDK and SYGVNS. CDR3 sequence: CASSFPHRNNEQFF. CDR3 sequence (DNA): TGTGCCAGCAGTTTCCCCCACAGGAACAATGAGCAGTTCTTC. Combining the CDR3 with reference TRBV25-1 and TRBJ2-1 gives the whole variable domain EADIYQTPRYLVIGTGKKITLECSQTMGHDKMYWYQQDPGMELHLIHYSYGVNSTEKGDLSSESTVSRIRTEHFPLTLESARPSHTSQYLCASSFPHRNNEQFFGPGTRLTVL.

This chain connects TRBV30 to TRBJ1-2; 9 nucleotides agree with TRBD1. After removal of 7 bases from V and 0 bases from J, the junction contained 15 bases not matched to a gene. CDR1 is GTSNPN, CDR2 SVGIG, per germline (reference sequence). The CDR3 runs to 17 residues. The CDR3 DNA is TGTGCCTCCCAGACACCGGGACAGGGAATTTCTAACTATGGCTACACCTTC. Its protein is CASQTPGQGISNYGYTF.

The genes are TRBV5-8 and TRBJ2-5; D is ambiguous. V lost 6 bases to trimming and J lost 1 base, with 7 bases between them. Germline V lookup: CDR1 SGHTS, CDR2 YDEGEE. CDR3 size: 12 residues. In nucleotides, the CDR3 is TGTGCCAGCAATCGGATCCAAGAGACCCAGTACTTC. Translation: CASNRIQETQYF.

This rearrangement joins TRBV5-8 to TRBJ1-1; D perhaps matches TRBD1 (5 bases). This CDR3 comprises 14 residues. Trimming removed 4 bases at V and 5 bases at J, with 15 bases between. CDR1 is SGHTS and CDR2 is YDEGEE in the germline V gene. The CDR3 nucleotides are TGTGCCAGCAGCAACCGGGCACCAGGGACTGAAGCTTTCTTT. Residues: CASSNRAPGTEAFF.

This clone was recorded once. The chain has TRBV6-5 and TRBJ2-7; 10 bases match TRBD1. The germline CDR1 and CDR2 sequences are MNHEY and SVGAGI. The CDR3 has 15 amino acids. The trim removed 4 bases at V and 6 bases at J, leaving 9 bases unmatched. The CDR3 here is CASSSGQGVLGEQYF. The CDR3 bases are TGTGCCAGCAGTTCCGGACAGGGGGTTTTGGGCGAGCAGTACTTC.

This clone was picked up a small number of times. The V call is TRBV7-9, the J call TRBJ2-3; weak D call: TRBD2 (6 bases). The V gene's germline CDR1 is SEHNR and CDR2 FQNEAQ (reference sequence). CDR3 length: 15 residues. Trimming left V 2 bases short and J 2 bases short, with 11 bases between. The CDR3 protein is CASSLRGENTDTQYF. In DNA, the CDR3 is TGTGCCAGCAGCTTACGCGGGGAAAACACAGATACGCAGTATTTT.

The CDR3 sequence: CASRGQVQETQYF. The CDR3 DNA is TGTGCCAGCAGGGGACAGGTCCAAGAGACCCAGTACTTC. V gene TRBV2 combines with J gene TRBJ2-5; the match to TRBD1 covers 8 bases. This CDR3 region has 13 residues. With V trimmed by 6 bases and J by 1 base, 1 base remained unmatched. The V gene's germline CDR1 is SNHLY and CDR2 FYNNEI.

This chain connects TRBV6-6 to TRBJ2-7; D is possibly TRBD1 (6 bases). This CDR3 is 13 amino acids long. CDR1 is MNHNY, CDR2 SVGAGI, per germline (reference sequence). Trimming cost V 6 bases and J 3 bases, with 12 bases left between them. CDR3 sequence (DNA): TGTGCCAGCAGCCTCGGACAGTACTACGAGCAGTACTTC. It is translated as CASSLGQYYEQYF.

This chain joins TRBV5-6 and TRBJ2-4, with D tentatively TRBD2 (6 bases). Germline CDR1 and CDR2: SGHDT and YYEEEE. This CDR3 contains 14 residues. V lost 2 bases and J lost 3, with 9 bases in between. CDR3 protein: CASSLRGLKNIQYF. In DNA form, the CDR3 reads TGTGCCAGCAGCTTAAGGGGACTCAAAAACATTCAGTACTTC.

The rearrangement links TRBV7-3 to TRBJ2-3, with D unclear. The germline gives CDR1 SGHTA, CDR2 FQGTGA. This CDR3 has 14 amino acids. The ends were cut back, 5 bases at V and 2 bases at J, with 11 bases in the middle. CDR3 sequence (DNA): TGTGCCAGCAGCCGCCTGGGTGACACAGATACGCAGTATTTT. Protein product: CASSRLGDTDTQYF.

The CDR3 bases are TGTGCCAGCCGTACCGGGACAGGGATGGGGGACACTGAAGCTTTCTTT. This codes for CASRTGTGMGDTEAFF. The genes are TRBV6-6 and TRBJ1-1; 9 bases match TRBD1. This CDR3 contains 16 residues. CDR1 is MNHNY, CDR2 SVGAGI, per germline (reference sequence). The trim removed 8 bases at V and 3 bases at J, leaving 13 bases unmatched.

This clone was picked up a small number of times. The gene calls are TRBV7-2 and TRBJ1-2, with TRBD1 identical over 7 bases. The CDR3 runs to 13 residues. The V and J ends lost 4 bases and 8 bases, in that order; junction bases with no gene match: 7. CDR1 and CDR2 from the germline V gene are SGHTA and FQGNSA. CDR3 region: CASSSGQAWGYTF. The DNA for the CDR3 is TGTGCCAGCAGCTCAGGACAGGCATGGGGCTACACCTTC.

This clone was detected only a few times. This chain connects TRBV6-6 to TRBJ1-6; tentatively, D is TRBD1 (6 bases). The length of the CDR3 is 13 residues. The V end lost 7 bases, the J end lost 10 bases, and 14 bases lay between the germline ends. The V gene's germline CDR1 is MNHNY and CDR2 SVGAGI (reference sequence). This CDR3 is CASTPGDSSPLHF. The CDR3 DNA reads TGTGCCAGCACCCCAGGGGATAGCTCACCCCTCCACTTT.

The chain links TRBV19 to TRBJ2-3; D remains ambiguous. Germline V gives CDR1 LNHDA, CDR2 SQIVND (reference sequence). V lost 1 base, J lost 2 bases, and 13 bases lay in between. There are 16 residues in the CDR3. For the CDR3, the DNA is TGTGCCAGTAGTATAGGCAGGCCTGCCCTCACAGATACGCAGTATTTT. Translated, it gives CASSIGRPALTDTQYF.

This chain uses TRBV6-2 or TRBV6-3 with TRBJ2-7; 12 nucleotides agree with TRBD1. CDR3 length: 18 amino acids. Per germline, CDR1 MNHEY and CDR2 SVGEGT. The J segment lost 7 bases and the V segment lost 4 bases, leaving 17 bases of the junction unmatched. The CDR3 DNA is TGTGCCAGCAGTTCCCTTCCGCTCGGGACAGGGGGCTTGGGGGAGCAGTACTTC. Protein product: CASSSLPLGTGGLGEQYF.

This chain joins TRBV6-6 and TRBJ2-1; 7 bases are shared with TRBD2. Germline CDR1 reads MNHNY; CDR2 reads SVGAGI (reference sequence). V gave up 6 bases and J gave up 7 bases; unmatched junction bases: 12. The CDR3 extends over 15 amino acids. The CDR3 DNA follows: TGTGCCAGCAGCGACAGTCCAGCGGGAAGGAATGAGCAGTTCTTC. It translates to CASSDSPAGRNEQFF.

This chain connects TRBV10-3 to TRBJ1-5; D gene ambiguous. The CDR3 length is 15 residues. Trimming shortened V by 5 bases and J by 4 bases, and 15 bases separated the two germline ends. The germline CDR1 and CDR2 sequences are ENHRY and SYGVKD. CDR3 nucleotides: TGTGCCATCAGTCCCTCGCAACAAAATAATCAGCCCCAGCATTTT. Translated, it gives CAISPSQQNNQPQHF.

The chain combines TRBV21-1 with TRBJ2-3. TRBV21-1 is assigned pseudogene status. The CDR3 extends over 18 amino acids. In DNA form, the CDR3 reads TGTGCCAGCAGCAACCCCCGGGCCCGACCAGCAAGCACAGATACGCAGTATTTT. Amino acids: CASSNPRARPASTDTQYF.

The rearrangement uses TRBV10-1 and TRBJ1-1; no clear D gene. Looked up from germline, CDR1 is WNHNN and CDR2 is SYGVQD (reference sequence). V was shortened by 0 bases and J by 5 bases, with 10 bases between the two germline ends. This CDR3 has 14 amino acids. The CDR3 DNA follows: TGCGCCAGCAGTGAGTCGGGGAAAACGACTGAAGCTTTCTTT. Amino acid sequence: CASSESGKTTEAFF.

This clone was observed a handful of times. The V and J genes are TRBV7-9 and TRBJ2-2; no firm D call. Trimming removed 10 bases at V and 5 bases at J, with 23 bases between. CDR1 is SEHNR, CDR2 FQNEAQ, per germline (reference sequence). This CDR3 region has 16 residues. In nucleotides, the CDR3 is TGTGCCATGCCAATAAACGTGGTTACTGGGACCGGGGAGCTGTTTTTT. The encoded protein is CAMPINVVTGTGELFF. Full variable domain (outside the CDR3, taken from reference TRBV7-9 and TRBJ2-2): DTGVSQNPRHKITKRGQNVTFRCDPISEHNRLYWYRQTLGQGPEFLTYFQNEAQLEKSRLLSDRFSAERPKGSFSTLEIQRTEQGDSAMYLCAMPINVVTGTGELFFGEGSRLTVL.